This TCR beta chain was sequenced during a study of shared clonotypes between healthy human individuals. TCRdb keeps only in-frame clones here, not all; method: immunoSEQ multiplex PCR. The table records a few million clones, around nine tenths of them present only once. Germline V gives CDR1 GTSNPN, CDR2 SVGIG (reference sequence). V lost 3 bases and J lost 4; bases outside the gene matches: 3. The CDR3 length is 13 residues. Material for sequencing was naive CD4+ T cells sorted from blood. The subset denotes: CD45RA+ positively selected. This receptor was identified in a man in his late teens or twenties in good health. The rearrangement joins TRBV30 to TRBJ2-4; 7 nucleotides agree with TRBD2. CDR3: CAWRGAGKNIQYF. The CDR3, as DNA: TGTGCCTGGAGAGGAGCGGGGAAAAACATTCAGTACTTC.